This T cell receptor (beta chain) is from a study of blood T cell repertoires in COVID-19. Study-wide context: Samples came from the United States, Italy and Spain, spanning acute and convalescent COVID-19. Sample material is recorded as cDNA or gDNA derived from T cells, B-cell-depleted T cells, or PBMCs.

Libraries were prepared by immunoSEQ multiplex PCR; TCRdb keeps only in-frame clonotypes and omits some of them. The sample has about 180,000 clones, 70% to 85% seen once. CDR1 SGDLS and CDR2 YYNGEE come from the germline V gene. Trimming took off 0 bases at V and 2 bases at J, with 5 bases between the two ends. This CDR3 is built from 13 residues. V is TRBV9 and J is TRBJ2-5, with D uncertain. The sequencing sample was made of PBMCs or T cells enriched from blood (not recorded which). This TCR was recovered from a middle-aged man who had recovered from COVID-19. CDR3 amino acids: CASSVAPQETQYF. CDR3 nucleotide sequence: TGTGCCAGCAGCGTAGCTCCGCAAGAGACCCAGTACTTC.